Each of the 26 T cell receptor beta chains below was sequenced from the same sample in a study of T cell repertoires in cytomegalovirus infection. One entry per CDR3 protein, called by TCRdb with MiXCR from the reads. The sample has approximately 260,000 distinct CDR3 sequences; about a sixth are singletons. Sequenced: CD8+ T cells from PBMCs. The source is a human donor in good health (CMV status not recorded). Some clones in this sample may be carry-over from other donors' samples.

The chain couples TRBV15 to TRBJ2-7, with a possible D match to TRBD1 (5 bases). Germline-derived CDR1 and CDR2 are LNHNV and YYDKDF (reference sequence). Trimming left V 2 bases short and J 5 bases short, with 13 bases between. The CDR3 sequence is 14 residues long. DNA of the CDR3: TGTGCCACCAGCAGACTCAGGGTTTCCAACGAGCAGTACTTC. This sequence encodes CATSRLRVSNEQYF.

This chain uses TRBV7-2 with TRBJ1-1, with TRBD1 as a possible D gene (5 bases). The CDR3 consists of 17 residues. Germline loops: CDR1 SGHTA, CDR2 FQGNSA. Trimming removed 1 base from V and 0 bases from J, with 15 bases in between. CDR3 residues: CASSLGPGWELNTEAFF. The CDR3 coding sequence is TGTGCCAGCAGCTTAGGTCCAGGGTGGGAACTGAACACTGAAGCTTTCTTT.

This clonotype was observed a few times. This chain links TRBV28 with TRBJ2-5, with 13 bases identical to TRBD2. The germline CDR1 and CDR2 sequences are MDHEN and SYDVKM. V shed 5 bases and J 13 bases; nucleotides not matched to a gene: 10. This CDR3 contains 14 residues. CDR3 sequence reads: CASSPGLAGAIMYF. CDR3 bases: TGTGCCAGCAGTCCAGGACTAGCGGGGGCCATCATGTACTTC.

The gene calls are TRBV5-6 and TRBJ2-2; 15 bases are a match to TRBD2. The CDR3 sequence is 16 residues long. The junction had 3 bases not matched to a gene; V was cut back by 3 bases and J by 6 bases. The germline V gene has CDR1 SGHDT and CDR2 YYEEEE. The CDR3 DNA is TGTGCCAGCAGCTGGGGACTAGCGGGGGGTCCCGGGGAGCTGTTTTTT. This translates into CASSWGLAGGPGELFF. Combining the CDR3 with reference TRBV5-6 and TRBJ2-2 gives the whole variable domain DAGVTQSPTHLIKTRGQQVTLRCSPKSGHDTVSWYQQALGQGPQFIFQYYEEEERQRGNFPDRFSGHQFPNYSSELNVNALLLGDSALYLCASSWGLAGGPGELFFGEGSRLTVL.

The V call is TRBV4-1, the J call TRBJ1-5, with a tentative D call TRBD1 (5 bases). Germline lookup yields CDR1 MGHRA and CDR2 YSYEKL. Trimming pared 0 bases from V and 4 bases from J, leaving 7 bases between. The CDR3 runs 14 residues. The CDR3 DNA is TGCGCCAGCAGCCAAGAGGGGGTGAATCAGCCCCAGCATTTT. As protein: CASSQEGVNQPQHF.

This clonotype was picked up many times. This chain connects TRBV7-9 to TRBJ1-2; no firm D call. Trimming removed 7 bases at V and 4 bases at J, with 7 bases between. This CDR3 has 11 residues. CDR1 SEHNR and CDR2 FQNEAQ come from the germline V gene (reference sequence). CDR3: CASMIGYGYTF. CDR3 bases: TGTGCCAGCATGATCGGCTATGGCTACACCTTC. Complete variable domain (other parts from reference TRBV7-9 and TRBJ1-2): DTGVSQNPRHKITKRGQNVTFRCDPISEHNRLYWYRQTLGQGPEFLTYFQNEAQLEKSRLLSDRFSAERPKGSFSTLEIQRTEQGDSAMYLCASMIGYGYTFGSGTRLTVV.

The sample holds a few counts of this clonotype. This chain joins TRBV5-6 and TRBJ2-7, with TRBD1 as a possible D gene (5 bases). Trimming pared 2 bases from V and 1 base from J, leaving 7 bases between. The CDR3 runs 13 residues. CDR1 and CDR2 (germline): SGHDT, YYEEEE. The CDR3 loop is CASSFRVSYEQYF. CDR3 nucleotide sequence: TGTGCCAGCAGCTTCAGGGTTTCCTACGAGCAGTACTTC. Combining the CDR3 with reference TRBV5-6 and TRBJ2-7 gives the whole variable domain DAGVTQSPTHLIKTRGQQVTLRCSPKSGHDTVSWYQQALGQGPQFIFQYYEEEERQRGNFPDRFSGHQFPNYSSELNVNALLLGDSALYLCASSFRVSYEQYFGPGTRLTVT.

The chain carries TRBV4-3 and TRBJ1-5; 7 bases match TRBD1. There are 17 residues in the CDR3. Per the germline V gene, CDR1 is LGHNA and CDR2 is YSLEER. The V segment lost 0 bases and the J segment 5 bases; nucleotides outside the gene matches: 10. The CDR3 bases are TGCGCCAGCAGCCAAGACCCCACAGGGGCCGGGGATCAGCCCCAGCATTTT. Translation gives CASSQDPTGAGDQPQHF.

This clonotype was found many times. This chain connects TRBV7-2 to TRBJ2-2; 7 nucleotides match TRBD1. The CDR3 contains 14 residues. From germline, CDR1 is SGHTA and CDR2 FQGNSA. V gave up 1 base and J gave up 5 bases; unmatched junction bases: 1. CDR3 in DNA: TGTGCCAGCAGCTTAGAGGGGGCGACCGGGGAGCTGTTTTTT. Translating it yields CASSLEGATGELFF.

This clonotype was detected only a few times. In nucleotides, the CDR3 is TGTGCCAGCAATCCGGACGAACTGAACACTGAAGCTTTCTTT. Translated, it gives CASNPDELNTEAFF. The chain couples TRBV6-2 or TRBV6-3 to TRBJ1-1, with D unresolved. Between the trimmed V and J ends, which lost 7 bases and 0 bases, there was a span of 12 bases. The V gene's germline CDR1 is MNHEY and CDR2 SVGEGT. The CDR3 is 14 amino acids.

This clonotype has at least ten counts. This chain links TRBV19 with TRBJ1-1; D is perhaps TRBD1 (6 bases). CDR3 length: 16 residues. Trimming pared 3 bases from V and 0 bases from J, leaving 14 bases between. Germline V gene lookup returns CDR1 LNHDA and CDR2 SQIVND (reference sequence). CDR3 DNA sequence: TGTGCCAGTAGTATGGAGGACAGCTTTTTGAACACTGAAGCTTTCTTT. Translated, it gives CASSMEDSFLNTEAFF. Full variable domain (remainder filled in from reference TRBV19 and TRBJ1-1): DGGITQSPKYLFRKEGQNVTLSCEQNLNHDAMYWYRQDPGQGLRLIYYSQIVNDFQKGDIAEGYSVSREKKESFPLTVTSAQKNPTAFYLCASSMEDSFLNTEAFFGQGTRLTVV.

The CDR3 DNA sequence: TGTGCCAGCAGTGGACCGTGGACAGGGGTAGACAATGAGCAGTTCTTC. Amino acid sequence: CASSGPWTGVDNEQFF. The gene calls are TRBV28 and TRBJ2-1, with 9 positions matching TRBD1. Germline V gene data show CDR1 as MDHEN and CDR2 as SYDVKM. Trimming at V came to 5 bases and at J to 5 bases, leaving 10 bases not matched to a gene. The CDR3 contains 16 residues.

This clonotype showed up just a few times. The CDR3 here is CASREQTSGGPGEQYF. CDR3 sequence (DNA): TGTGCCAGCAGGGAGCAGACTAGCGGGGGGCCAGGCGAGCAGTACTTC. The chain has TRBV6-1 and TRBJ2-7; 13 bases fit TRBD2. This CDR3 region has 16 residues. With 6 bases clipped from V and 6 bases from J, the junction kept 11 bases outside the gene matches. CDR1 and CDR2 (germline): MNHNS, SASEGT.

V gene TRBV7-9 combines with J gene TRBJ2-5; D uncertain. The CDR3 is 12 amino acids. With 5 bases removed from V and 4 bases from J, the gap between germline ends came to 8 bases. CDR1 SEHNR and CDR2 FQNEAQ come from the germline V gene (reference sequence). CDR3 in DNA: TGTGCCAGCAGCGAGAAGGGAGAGACCCAGTACTTC. It is translated as CASSEKGETQYF. The variable domain in full, completed from reference TRBV7-9 and TRBJ2-5, reads DTGVSQNPRHKITKRGQNVTFRCDPISEHNRLYWYRQTLGQGPEFLTYFQNEAQLEKSRLLSDRFSAERPKGSFSTLEIQRTEQGDSAMYLCASSEKGETQYFGPGTRLLVL.

The chain joins TRBV15 to TRBJ1-5, with D tentatively TRBD1 (5 bases). Germline V gene data show CDR1 as LNHNV and CDR2 as YYDKDF (reference sequence). Trimming stripped 1 base from V and 1 base from J, with 8 bases between. The CDR3 loop spans 15 amino acids. This chain's CDR3 is CATSRGDRSNQPQHF. CDR3 in DNA: TGTGCCACCAGCAGAGGGGACCGAAGCAATCAGCCCCAGCATTTT.

This clonotype was detected a few times. V and J are TRBV28 and TRBJ1-2; TRBD1 is a possible D gene (5 bases). The CDR3 consists of 16 residues. CDR1 and CDR2 (germline): MDHEN, SYDVKM. With 6 bases removed from V and 1 base from J, the gap between germline ends came to 18 bases. Here the CDR3 reads CASSSRVLEINYGYTF. DNA for the CDR3: TGTGCCAGCAGCTCCAGGGTATTGGAGATTAACTATGGCTACACCTTC.

This clonotype came up many times. An end of the junction differs from the germline gene, which may be a read error. The rearrangement uses TRBV7-7 and TRBJ2-1; 10 bases align to TRBD2. The CDR3 spans 17 residues. Germline assignment: CDR1 SSHAT and CDR2 FNYEAQ (reference sequence). The CDR3 bases are TGTGCTAGCAGCTTAGGGCCAGCGGGACTAGCGAACAATGAGCAGTTCTTC. Residues: CASSLGPAGLANNEQFF.

This clonotype was picked up a small number of times. V usage is TRBV6-5 and J usage is TRBJ1-4; 8 nucleotides align to TRBD1. From germline, CDR1 is MNHEY and CDR2 SVGAGI. The CDR3 sequence is 16 residues long. The trim removed 5 bases at V and 10 bases at J, leaving 15 bases unmatched. The CDR3 DNA follows: TGTGCCAGCAGTACAACCACAGGGGGGGCGCTTGGAAAACTGTTTTTT. Translating gives CASSTTTGGALGKLFF.

This clonotype appeared a few times. V gene TRBV7-7 combines with J gene TRBJ1-4, with D unresolved. The V gene lost 2 bases and the J gene lost 7 bases, with 14 bases spanning the gap. The CDR3 covers 15 residues. Germline-derived CDR1 and CDR2 are SSHAT and FNYEAQ (reference sequence). The CDR3 loop reads CASSLLMQLGEKLFF. The CDR3 nucleotides read TGTGCCAGCAGCTTATTAATGCAGTTGGGTGAAAAACTGTTTTTT.

This clonotype occurred many times. The CDR3 loop is CASSPHGGDSSTDTQYF. DNA for the CDR3: TGTGCCAGCAGCCCACATGGCGGAGACTCTAGCACAGATACGCAGTATTTT. V usage is TRBV7-2 and J usage is TRBJ2-3; no firm D call. The V end lost 5 bases, the J end lost 0 bases, and 18 bases lay between the germline ends. The V gene's germline CDR1 is SGHTA and CDR2 FQGNSA. This CDR3 has 17 residues.

This clonotype was seen a few times. At one end the junction does not follow the germline gene, possibly because of a read error. This chain joins TRBV19 and TRBJ1-1; weak D call: TRBD1 (6 bases). Germline V gives CDR1 LNHDA, CDR2 SQIVND (reference sequence). The CDR3 is 12 amino acids. This CDR3 is CASRIGQIEAFF. In nucleotides, the CDR3 is TGTGCCAGTAGGATAGGACAGATTGAAGCTTTCTTT.

This clonotype was detected ten times or more. The rearrangement links TRBV7-6 to TRBJ2-5; 8 bases map to TRBD2. The V and J ends lost 5 bases and 0 bases, in that order; junction bases with no gene match: 5. CDR3 length: 15 residues. Germline V gene data show CDR1 as SGHVS and CDR2 as FNYEAQ. The CDR3 DNA follows: TGTGCCAGCAGCCCCGGCGGGGGGTACCAAGAGACCCAGTACTTC. The encoded protein is CASSPGGGYQETQYF.

The chain employs TRBV28 and TRBJ2-5; D is unclear. CDR1 and CDR2 from the germline V gene are MDHEN and SYDVKM. V lost 7 bases and J lost 3, with 12 bases in between. This CDR3 region has 13 residues. The CDR3 nucleotides read TGTGCCAGCAAGGTGGCTGGGGAAGAGACCCAGTACTTC. Translated, it gives CASKVAGEETQYF.

The chain links TRBV4-2 to TRBJ2-1; the match to TRBD2 covers 7 bases. Germline V gene sequence: CDR1 LGHNA, CDR2 YNFKEQ. The CDR3 extends over 17 amino acids. V lost 0 bases, J lost 5 bases, and 10 bases stayed unmatched. The CDR3 coding sequence is TGTGCCAGCAGCCAAGATATTTTCAGCGGGGCAAACAATGAGCAGTTCTTC. It codes for CASSQDIFSGANNEQFF.

A few counts support this clonotype. The V gene is TRBV9, the J gene TRBJ2-2, with 7 bases lining up with TRBD2. CDR3 length: 16 amino acids. Germline V gene data show CDR1 as SGDLS and CDR2 as YYNGEE. The V and J ends lost 4 bases and 3 bases, in that order; junction bases with no gene match: 9. CDR3 sequence reads: CASSKTGGIYTGELFF. The CDR3 DNA reads TGTGCCAGCAGCAAAACCGGGGGGATCTACACCGGGGAGCTGTTTTTT.

This clonotype was observed many times. This sequence joins TRBV7-8 and TRBJ2-7; 9 bases are shared with TRBD2. CDR1 is SGHVS, CDR2 FQNEAQ, per germline. Losses at the gene ends were 1 base for V and 3 bases for J; bases not matched to a gene: 10. CDR3 length: 17 residues. The CDR3 loop reads CASSLVVPSGEGYEQYF. DNA for the CDR3: TGTGCCAGCAGCTTAGTGGTCCCTAGCGGGGAGGGCTACGAGCAGTACTTC.